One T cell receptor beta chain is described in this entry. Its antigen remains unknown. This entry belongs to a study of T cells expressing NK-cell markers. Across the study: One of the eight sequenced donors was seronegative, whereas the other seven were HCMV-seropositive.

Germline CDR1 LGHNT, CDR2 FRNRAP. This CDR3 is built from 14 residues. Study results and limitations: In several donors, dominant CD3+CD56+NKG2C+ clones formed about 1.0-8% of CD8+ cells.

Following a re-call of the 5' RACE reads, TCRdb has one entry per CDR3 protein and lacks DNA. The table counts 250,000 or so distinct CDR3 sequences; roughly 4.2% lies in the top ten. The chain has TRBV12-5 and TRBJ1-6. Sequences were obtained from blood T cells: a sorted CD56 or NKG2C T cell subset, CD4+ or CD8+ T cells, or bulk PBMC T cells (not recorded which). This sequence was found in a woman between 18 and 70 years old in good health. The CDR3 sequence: CASGLSVNNSPLHF.